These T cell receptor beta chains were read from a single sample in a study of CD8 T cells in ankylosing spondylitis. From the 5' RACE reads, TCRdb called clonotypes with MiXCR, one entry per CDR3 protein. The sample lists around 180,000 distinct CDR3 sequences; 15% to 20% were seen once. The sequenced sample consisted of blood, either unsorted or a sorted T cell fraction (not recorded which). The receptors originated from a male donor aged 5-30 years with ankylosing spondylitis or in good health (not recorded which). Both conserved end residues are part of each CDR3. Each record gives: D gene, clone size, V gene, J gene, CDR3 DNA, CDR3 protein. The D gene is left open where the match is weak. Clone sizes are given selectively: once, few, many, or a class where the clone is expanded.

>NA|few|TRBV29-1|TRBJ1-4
TGCAGCGTTGACCCTACAGGGAGTGGGGAAAAACTGTTTTTT
CSVDPTGSGEKLFF
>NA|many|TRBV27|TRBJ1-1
TGTGCCAGCACCCCCCTCCGGGGACGGGGGAGGAACACTGAAGCTTTCTTT
CASTPLRGRGRNTEAFF
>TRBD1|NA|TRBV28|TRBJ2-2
TGTGCCAGCAGCCGCCCTCGACAGGGAACCGGGGACCTGTTTTTT
CASSRPRQGTGDLFF
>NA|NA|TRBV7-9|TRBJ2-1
TGTGCCAGCAGCGTCATGACGGGAGTTTCCTACAATGAGCAGTTCTTC
CASSVMTGVSYNEQFF
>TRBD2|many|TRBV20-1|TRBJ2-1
TGCAGTGCTAGAGATTATGGAGTCCGGGAGGAGGATGAGCAGTTCTTC
CSARDYGVREEDEQFF
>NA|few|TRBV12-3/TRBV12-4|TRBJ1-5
TGTGCCAGCAGTTTATCAGGAGGGGCCAATCAGCCCCAGCATTTT
CASSLSGGANQPQHF
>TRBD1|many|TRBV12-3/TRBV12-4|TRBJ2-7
TGTGCCAGCAGTTCAACGGACAGGGACTACGAGCAGTACTTC
CASSSTDRDYEQYF
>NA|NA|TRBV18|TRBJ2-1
TGTGCCAGCTCACCACCGATAGCAGGGACCTACAATGAGCAGTTCTTC
CASSPPIAGTYNEQFF
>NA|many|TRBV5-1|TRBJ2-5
TGCGCCAGCAGCTTTTGGGCGGAACAAGAGACCCAGTACTTC
CASSFWAEQETQYF
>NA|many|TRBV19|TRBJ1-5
TGTGCCAGTATGGGCAGTAGCAATCAGCCCCAGCATTTT
CASMGSSNQPQHF
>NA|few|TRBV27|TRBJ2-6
TGTGCCAGCCGGGACATTGGCTCTGGGGCCAACGTCCTGACTTTC
CASRDIGSGANVLTF
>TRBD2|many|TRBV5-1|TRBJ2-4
TGCGCCAGCAGCTTCCTTAGCGGGAGTGACAAAAACATTCAGTACTTC
CASSFLSGSDKNIQYF
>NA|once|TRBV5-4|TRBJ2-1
TGTGCCAGCAGCTCGGCCAGCAGCTCCTACAATGAGCAGTTCTTC
CASSSASSSYNEQFF
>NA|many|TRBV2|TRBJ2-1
TGTGCCATCCGACTTAACAATGAGCAGTTCTTC
CAIRLNNEQFF
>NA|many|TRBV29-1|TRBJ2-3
TGCAGCGTTGAGCTTTGGCAGGTTAGCACAGATACGCAGTATTTT
CSVELWQVSTDTQYF
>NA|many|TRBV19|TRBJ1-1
TGTGCCAGTAGTATAGGACAGAACACTGAAGCTTTCTTT
CASSIGQNTEAFF
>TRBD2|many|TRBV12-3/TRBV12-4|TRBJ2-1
TGTGCCAGCACCATCACTAGCGGGAGGGCCCTTGAGCAGTTCTTC
CASTITSGRALEQFF
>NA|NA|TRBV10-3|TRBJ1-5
TGTGCCATCAGTGAGTCGCTGAGCAATCAGCCCCAGCATTTT
CAISESLSNQPQHF
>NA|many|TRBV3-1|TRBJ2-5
TGTGCCAGCAGCTCCGTAACAGGGAGACGGGAGACCCAGTACTTC
CASSSVTGRRETQYF
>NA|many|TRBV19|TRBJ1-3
TGTGCCAGTAGCTCCGCGAGGAAGAACTCTGGAAACACCATATATTTT
CASSSARKNSGNTIYF
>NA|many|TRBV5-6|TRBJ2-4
TGTGCCAGCAGCTTTGGCGTGGTGAGCAACATTCAGTACTTC
CASSFGVVSNIQYF
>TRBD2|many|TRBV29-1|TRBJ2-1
TGCAGCGTTGACCCCTCCGGGACTAGCGGGAGGGTCTACAATGAGCAGTTCTTC
CSVDPSGTSGRVYNEQFF
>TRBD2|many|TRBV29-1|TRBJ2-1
TGCAGCGTTGTCCCACTAGCGGGAGGAGCCGAGCAGTTCTTC
CSVVPLAGGAEQFF
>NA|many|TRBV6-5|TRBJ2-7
TGTGCCAGCAGTTACTACCCCGGTTACGAGCAGTACTTC
CASSYYPGYEQYF
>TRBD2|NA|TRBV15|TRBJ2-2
TGTGCCACTAGTAGCGGGACTAACACCGGGGAGCTGTTTTTT
CATSSGTNTGELFF
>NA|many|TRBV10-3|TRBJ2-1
TGTGCCATCAGTGAGTGGGGGAATGAGCAGTTCTTC
CAISEWGNEQFF
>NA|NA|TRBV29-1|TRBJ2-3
TGCAGCGTTGTTCCAGATACGCAGTATTTT
CSVVPDTQYF
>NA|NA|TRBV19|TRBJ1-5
TGTGCCAGTAGTATAGCCCAACGGAACAGAAATCAGCCCCAGCATTTT
CASSIAQRNRNQPQHF
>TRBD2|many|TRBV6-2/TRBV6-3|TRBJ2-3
TGTGCCAGCAGCCCCGGGACTAGCGCCACAGATACGCAGTATTTT
CASSPGTSATDTQYF
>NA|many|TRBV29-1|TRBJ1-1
TGCAGCGTTGATTTTCGATTGAGGGGCACTGAAGCTTTCTTT
CSVDFRLRGTEAFF
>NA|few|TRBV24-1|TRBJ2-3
TGTGCCACCAGTGATTTGCGAGCTAGCACAGATACGCAGTATTTT
CATSDLRASTDTQYF
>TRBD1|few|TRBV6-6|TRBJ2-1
TGTGCCAGCAGTTACTCGATTTCTGCAGGGGGAACCTACAATGAGCAGTTCTTC
CASSYSISAGGTYNEQFF
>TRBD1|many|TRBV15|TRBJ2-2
TGTGCCACCAGCGCCCGACAAACAGGGGATGGCGGGGAGCTGTTTTTT
CATSARQTGDGGELFF
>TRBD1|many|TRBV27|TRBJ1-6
TGTGCCAGCAGTTCGCCCCACAGGGGTACTTATTCACCCCTCCACTTT
CASSSPHRGTYSPLHF
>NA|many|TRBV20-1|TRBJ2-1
TGCAGTGCTAGACTAGGTCCTGAGCAGTTCTTC
CSARLGPEQFF
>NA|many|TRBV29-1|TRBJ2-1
TGCAGCGTTGTCCAGGGACTCCTCTACAATGAGCAGTTCTTC
CSVVQGLLYNEQFF
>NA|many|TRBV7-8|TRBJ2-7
TGTGCCAGCAGTCTCATTCGGGGGCTATTCAACGAGCAGTACTTC
CASSLIRGLFNEQYF
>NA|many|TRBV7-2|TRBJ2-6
TGTGCCAGCAGCTTGCCCCGTACTGGGGCCAACGTCCTGACTTTC
CASSLPRTGANVLTF
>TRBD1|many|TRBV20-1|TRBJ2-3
TGCAGTGCTTCGCGGACAGGGCTGGATACGCAGTATTTT
CSASRTGLDTQYF
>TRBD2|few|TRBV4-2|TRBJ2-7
TGTGCCAGCAGCTCCACTCGGGGCGGGAGAATGCACGAGCAGTACTTC
CASSSTRGGRMHEQYF
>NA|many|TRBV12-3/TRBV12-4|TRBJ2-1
TGTGCCAGCAATTTCCAACCCATTGACGGATACAATGAGCAGTTCTTC
CASNFQPIDGYNEQFF
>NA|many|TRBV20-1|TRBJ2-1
TGCAGTGCTCCCGAGGGGGGCGCTGAGCAGTTCTTC
CSAPEGGAEQFF
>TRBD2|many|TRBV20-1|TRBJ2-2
TGCAGTGCTAGAGGTCTAGCGGATAACACCGGGGAGCTGTTTTTT
CSARGLADNTGELFF
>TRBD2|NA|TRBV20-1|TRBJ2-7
TGCAGTGCAACCGGGACTAGCGGAAGGAGCTCCTACGAGCAGTACTTC
CSATGTSGRSSYEQYF
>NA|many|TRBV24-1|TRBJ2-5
TGTGCCACCAGTGATCCATGGGAGGAAGAGACCCAGTACTTC
CATSDPWEEETQYF
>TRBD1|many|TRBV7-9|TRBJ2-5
TGTGCCAGCAGTCGGGACAGGGAAATCGAGACCCAGTACTTC
CASSRDREIETQYF
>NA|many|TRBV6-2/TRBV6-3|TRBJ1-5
TGTGCCAGCAGACCCCTAGGGGGCAATCAGCCCCAGCATTTT
CASRPLGGNQPQHF
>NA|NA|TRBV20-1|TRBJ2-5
TGCAGTGCTACGCAACAAAAACGGACGGGATCGGAGACCCAGTACTTC
CSATQQKRTGSETQYF
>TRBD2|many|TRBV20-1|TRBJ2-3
TGCAGTGCTAGGACCCTTTGGACTAGCGGGAGGAGTGAAGATACGCAGTATTTT
CSARTLWTSGRSEDTQYF
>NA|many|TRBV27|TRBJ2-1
TGTGCCAGCAGGGGCTTGACCAACAATGAGCAGTTCTTC
CASRGLTNNEQFF
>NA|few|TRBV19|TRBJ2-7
TGTGCCAGTAGTAATCTTGGGGAGGTGCGGTACGAGCAGTACTTC
CASSNLGEVRYEQYF
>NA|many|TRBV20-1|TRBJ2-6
TGCAGTGCTAGCTCAGGTTCCCTGAAGTCTGGGGCCAACGTCCTGACTTTC
CSASSGSLKSGANVLTF
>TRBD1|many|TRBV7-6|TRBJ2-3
TGTGCCAGCGAAGGACAGGGGGCCGCAGATACGCAGTATTTT
CASEGQGAADTQYF
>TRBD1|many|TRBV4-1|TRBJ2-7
TGCGCCAGCAGCCAATTACCGGGACAGGGGGCGAGCGAGCAGTACTTC
CASSQLPGQGASEQYF
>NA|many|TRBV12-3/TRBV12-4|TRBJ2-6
TGTGCCAGCAGTCATGGGGCCGCCCCACTCGGGGCCAACGTCCTGACTTTC
CASSHGAAPLGANVLTF